This T cell receptor (beta chain) came from a study of neurological immune-mediated disorders. Points from the study as a whole: Multiple sclerosis patients had less TCR clonal expansion than even healthy controls, unlike HTLV-1-associated myelopathy. Sharing of CDR3 amino acid sequences among expanded clones across subjects was absent, suggesting private repertoires in all groups.

This clonotype was seen at least ten times. What it binds is unknown. A total of 2 million PBMCs stored at -80 degrees C provided the unsorted libraries. TCRdb called the 5' RACE reads again in MiXCR, with one record for every CDR3 protein. The sample records more than 50,000 distinct CDR3 sequences, roughly 5.5% being singletons. The V gene lost 4 bases and the J gene lost 1 base, with 10 bases spanning the gap. The V gene's germline CDR1 is DFQATT and CDR2 SNEGSKA (reference sequence). The CDR3 extends over 13 amino acids. The V gene is TRBV20-1, the J gene TRBJ1-1; D is undetermined. Sequenced material: PBMCs. The clonotype comes from a woman aged 30 to 39 with multiple sclerosis. CDR3 region: CSAMGTPNTEAFF. CDR3 DNA: TGCAGTGCTATGGGCACACCGAACACTGAAGCTTTCTTT.